The 21 T cell receptor beta chains below all came from one sample that was sequenced in a study of T cells in Graves' hyperthyroidism and ophthalmopathy. Researchers took RNA transcripts and amplified the TCR beta CDR3 regions from them. HTBI primers drove first-round RT-PCR of the TCR CDR3. TCRdb called the multiplex PCR reads again in MiXCR, with one record for every CDR3 protein. The sample shows around 55,000 distinct CDR3 sequences, approximately 48% of them seen only once. Material for sequencing was blood. These receptors all come from a woman between 50 and 59 years old with Graves' ophthalmopathy.

This clonotype was seen many times. The chain has TRBV5-1 and TRBJ1-1; unclear D gene. V was cut by 4 bases and J by 1 base, with 11 bases left in between. There are 14 residues in the CDR3. CDR1 and CDR2 from the germline V gene are SGHRS and YFSETQ. CDR3 in amino acids: CASSRASTNTEAFF. The DNA for the CDR3 is TGCGCCAGCAGCCGAGCTTCTACGAACACTGAAGCTTTCTTT.

In its sample, this clonotype is medium-sized. The genes are TRBV7-2 and TRBJ1-2; D remains ambiguous. CDR1 is SGHTA and CDR2 is FQGNSA in the germline V gene. Trimming cost V 0 bases and J 4 bases, with 3 bases left between them. CDR3 length: 12 amino acids. In DNA form, the CDR3 reads TGTGCCAGCAGCTTAGCCGGCTATGGCTACACCTTC. It yields the protein CASSLAGYGYTF.

By share, this clonotype counts as medium-sized (0.01 to 0.1%). The chain links TRBV10-3 to TRBJ1-2, with D tentatively TRBD1 (6 bases). From germline, CDR1 is ENHRY and CDR2 SYGVKD. The V end was cut by 0 bases, the J end by 8 bases, with 13 bases between. CDR3 length: 14 residues. The CDR3 bases are TGTGCCATCAGTGAGTCGACAGGCCTCACAGGCTACACCTTC. This codes for CAISESTGLTGYTF.

Comment on this clonotype: At one end, the junction sequence differs from germline, possibly due to a read error. This chain joins TRBV20-1 and TRBJ2-3; TRBD1 matches at 7 bases. Per the germline V gene, CDR1 is DFQATT and CDR2 is SNEGSKA (reference sequence). CDR3 length: 15 residues. The CDR3 region is CSARGGTVFTDTQYF. The CDR3 bases are TGCAGTGCTAGAGGTGGGACAGTGTTCACAGACACGCAGTATTTT.

This sequence joins TRBV6-1 and TRBJ2-1; 10 nucleotides agree with TRBD2. The CDR3 has 16 residues. Germline CDR1 MNHNS, CDR2 SASEGT. The V gene end was trimmed by 7 bases and the J gene end by 6 bases; junction bases not matched to a gene: 12. This chain's CDR3 is CASTTNGTSDFNEQFF. In nucleotides, the CDR3 is TGTGCCAGCACCACAAACGGGACTAGCGATTTCAATGAGCAGTTCTTC.

This clonotype appeared many times. The V and J genes are TRBV7-9 and TRBJ2-1; D could derive from TRBD1 or TRBD2 (5 bases each). Per germline, CDR1 SEHNR and CDR2 FQNEAQ (reference sequence). The V and J ends lost 3 bases and 2 bases respectively, with 14 bases between them. There are 16 residues in the CDR3. The CDR3, as DNA: TGTGCCAGCAGCTTTACCGAGGGACCCACCTACAATGAGCAGTTCTTC. As protein: CASSFTEGPTYNEQFF.

The chain joins TRBV7-2 to TRBJ2-3; TRBD2 aligns across 12 bases. Germline-derived CDR1 and CDR2 are SGHTA and FQGNSA. There are 16 residues in the CDR3. V lost 5 bases to trimming and J lost 11 bases; unmatched junction nucleotides: 14. CDR3 sequence reads: CASSTATSGGDNEQYF. In DNA, the CDR3 is TGTGCCAGCAGCACCGCGACTAGCGGGGGAGACAATGAGCAGTATTTT.

The rearrangement links TRBV20-1 to TRBJ2-2, with D tentatively TRBD1 or TRBD2 (7 bases each). From germline, CDR1 is DFQATT and CDR2 SNEGSKA (reference sequence). Trimming shortened V by 0 bases and J by 10 bases, and 15 bases separated the two germline ends. CDR3 length equals 14 residues. The CDR3 here is CSARDWGGGEELFF. In DNA form, the CDR3 reads TGCAGTGCTAGAGATTGGGGAGGGGGCGAGGAGCTGTTTTTT.

This chain joins TRBV2 and TRBJ1-2; no firm D call. Per the germline V gene, CDR1 is SNHLY and CDR2 is FYNNEI. This CDR3 has 13 amino acids. The ends were cut back, 8 bases at V and 2 bases at J, with 12 bases in the middle. In DNA, the CDR3 is TGTGCCAGCGGCTTAAACGGAAACTATGGCTACACCTTC. Amino acid sequence: CASGLNGNYGYTF.

Judged by abundance, this clonotype is medium-sized. The V call is TRBV7-2, the J call TRBJ2-7, with 15 bases aligning to TRBD2. Germline CDR1 reads SGHTA; CDR2 reads FQGNSA. The CDR3 is made up of 15 amino acids. J was trimmed by 6 bases and V by 5 bases; bases with no gene match: 5. The CDR3 nucleotides are TGTGCCAGCAGCGCAAGGGGACTAGCGGGAGGCGAGCAGTACTTC. This translates into CASSARGLAGGEQYF.

This clonotype is a singleton in its sample. CDR3 residues: CASSSPSYPGGSTDTQYF. CDR3 in DNA: TGTGCCAGCAGCTCACCATCCTACCCCGGAGGAAGCACAGATACGCAGTATTTT. The rearrangement uses TRBV11-2 and TRBJ2-3; weak D call: TRBD2 (5 bases). CDR1 and CDR2 from the germline V gene are SGHAT and FQNNGV. The ends were cut back, 4 bases at V and 0 bases at J, with 20 bases in the middle. The CDR3 contains 18 residues.

By frequency in the sample, this clonotype is medium-sized. The genes are TRBV10-3 and TRBJ1-2, with 8 bases fitting TRBD1. The V and J ends lost 11 bases and 8 bases, in that order; junction bases with no gene match: 7. From germline, CDR1 is ENHRY and CDR2 SYGVKD. This CDR3 spans 11 amino acids. In nucleotides, the CDR3 is TGTGCCGCCCAGGGGGCTCAAGGCTACACCTTC. This encodes CAAQGAQGYTF.

This clonotype has at least ten counts. The rearrangement joins TRBV20-1 to TRBJ2-7; D not certain. The CDR3 length is 13 residues. Germline V gives CDR1 DFQATT, CDR2 SNEGSKA (reference sequence). Deletions cut 4 bases from V and 1 base from J, with 11 bases between. The CDR3 spells CSATPRISYEQYF. The DNA for the CDR3 is TGCAGTGCTACCCCGAGGATTTCCTACGAGCAGTACTTC.

V is TRBV10-3 and J is TRBJ2-3, with 10 bases lining up with TRBD1. From germline, CDR1 is ENHRY and CDR2 SYGVKD. V lost 2 bases, J lost 5 bases, and 7 bases stayed unmatched. This CDR3 spans 16 amino acids. The CDR3, as DNA: TGTGCCATCAGTGAGCCGCGACAGGGGGCAGGAGATACGCAGTATTTT. This encodes CAISEPRQGAGDTQYF.

Many counts were recorded for this clonotype. The chain carries TRBV12-3 or TRBV12-4 and TRBJ1-1; TRBD1 agrees at 7 bases. CDR3 length: 12 amino acids. V lost 5 bases and J lost 9; bases outside the gene matches: 6. CDR3 nucleotide sequence: TGTGCCAGCAGTCGGACAGGTGGGAAAGCTTTCTTT. It yields the protein CASSRTGGKAFF.

This clonotype was observed many times. V and J are TRBV12-3 or TRBV12-4 and TRBJ2-1; 9 nucleotides align to TRBD2. Losses at the gene ends were 3 bases for V and 7 bases for J; bases not matched to a gene: 7. The CDR3 length is 15 residues. CDR3: CASSFASGVGNEQFF. Here the CDR3 DNA reads TGTGCCAGCAGTTTCGCTAGCGGGGTTGGGAATGAGCAGTTCTTC.

The chain links TRBV27 to TRBJ2-2; no firm D call. The CDR3 has 12 amino acids. Germline-derived CDR1 and CDR2 are MNHEY and SMNVEV (reference sequence). Trimming took off 2 bases at V and 7 bases at J, with 5 bases between the two ends. In DNA form, the CDR3 reads TGTGCCAGCAGTTTAAGGGTCGGGGAGCTGTTTTTT. It codes for CASSLRVGELFF.

V gene TRBV4-1 combines with J gene TRBJ2-3; TRBD2 matches at 12 bases. The length of the CDR3 is 19 residues. Germline V CDR1 and CDR2: MGHRA, YSYEKL. V trimming: 3 bases; J trimming: 4 bases; junction bases outside the gene matches: 14. The DNA for the CDR3 is TGCGCCAGCAGCCACAGGGGGGGAGCCCTAGCGGGAGGGCCAGATACGCAGTATTTT. Translation: CASSHRGGALAGGPDTQYF.

This rearrangement joins TRBV20-1 to TRBJ2-7, with D tentatively TRBD2 (6 bases). V lost 1 base and J 5 bases, leaving 18 bases between the germline ends. The CDR3 contains 15 residues. Germline V gene sequence: CDR1 DFQATT, CDR2 SNEGSKA (reference sequence). The CDR3 nucleotides read TGCAGTGCTAGAGTCGGGGGAAGTGGGGGGAACGAGCAGTACTTC. Translation: CSARVGGSGGNEQYF.

With respect to this clonotype: At one boundary the junction diverges from the germline segment, which might be a read error. The chain combines TRBV7-3 with TRBJ2-2; D is unclear. This CDR3 is built from 14 residues. CDR1 is SGHTA and CDR2 is FQGTGA in the germline V gene. Written as DNA, the CDR3 is TGCGCCAGCAGCTTAAAGCAGGCGGCCGGGGAGCTGTTTTTT. Translating it yields CASSLKQAAGELFF.

This clonotype was found many times. V is TRBV11-2 and J is TRBJ2-4; possibly TRBD2 for D (6 bases). The CDR3 is 16 residues long. Trimming took off 0 bases at V and 0 bases at J, with 9 bases between the two ends. Germline V gene data show CDR1 as SGHAT and CDR2 as FQNNGV. In nucleotides, the CDR3 is TGTGCCAGCAGCTTAGACGGGGGAAGAGCCAAAAACATTCAGTACTTC. Amino acids: CASSLDGGRAKNIQYF.